This T cell receptor beta chain was documented in a study of control samples from healthy donors and cancer patients. There are 14 residues in the CDR3. Germline lookup yields CDR1 SGHDT and CDR2 YYEEEE. Trimming pared 0 bases from V and 3 bases from J, leaving 10 bases between. Generated by immunoSEQ multiplex PCR, the TCRdb table keeps only in-frame clones and is missing some. The sample lists hundreds of thousands of clones; over 75% were seen once. V and J are TRBV5-6 and TRBJ2-7; tentative D call: TRBD2 (6 bases). This TCR was sampled from a woman aged 60-75 years with lung cancer. The specimen was PBMCs. In nucleotides, the CDR3 is TGTGCCAGCAGCTTGGACGGGAGAGGCTACGAGCAGTACTTC. It encodes CASSLDGRGYEQYF.